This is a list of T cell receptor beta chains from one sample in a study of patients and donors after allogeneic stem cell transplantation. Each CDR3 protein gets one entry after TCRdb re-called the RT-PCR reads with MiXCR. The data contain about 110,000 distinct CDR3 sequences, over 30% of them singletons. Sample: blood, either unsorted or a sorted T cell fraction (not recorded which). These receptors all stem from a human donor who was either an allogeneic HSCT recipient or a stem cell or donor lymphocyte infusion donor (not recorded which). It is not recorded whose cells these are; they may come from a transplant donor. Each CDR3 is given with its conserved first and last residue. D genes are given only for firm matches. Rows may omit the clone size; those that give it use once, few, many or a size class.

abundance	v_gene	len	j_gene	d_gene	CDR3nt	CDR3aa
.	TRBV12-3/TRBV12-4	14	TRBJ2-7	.	TGTGCCAGCAGTCTAAAGACAGGTCTCTACGAGCAGTACTTC	CASSLKTGLYEQYF
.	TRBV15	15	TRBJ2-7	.	TGTGCCACCAGCAGAGAAAGGGGCGGCTCCTACGAGCAGTACTTC	CATSRERGGSYEQYF
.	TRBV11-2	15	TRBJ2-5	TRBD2	TGTGCCAGCAGCCTAACTCTAGCGGGAGAGGAGACCCAGTACTTC	CASSLTLAGEETQYF
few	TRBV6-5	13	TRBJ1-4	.	TGTGCCAGCAGGAGGGACATTGGTGAAAAACTGTTTTTT	CASRRDIGEKLFF
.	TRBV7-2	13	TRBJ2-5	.	TGTGCCAGCAGTTTTGAGCCCGTAGAGACCCAGTACTTC	CASSFEPVETQYF
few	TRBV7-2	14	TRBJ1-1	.	TGTGCCAGCAGCTTTTCGTCAGTGAACACTGAAGCTTTCTTT	CASSFSSVNTEAFF
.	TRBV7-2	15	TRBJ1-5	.	TGTGCCAGCAGCTTAGGGGTTTATAGCAATCAGCCCCAGCATTTT	CASSLGVYSNQPQHF
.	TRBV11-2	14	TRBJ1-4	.	TGTGCCAGCAGCTTTGAGGGAACTAATGAAAAACTGTTTTTT	CASSFEGTNEKLFF
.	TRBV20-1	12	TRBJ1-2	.	TGCAGTGCTACCCGGGGGGACTATGGCTACACCTTC	CSATRGDYGYTF
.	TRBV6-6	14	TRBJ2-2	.	TGTGCCAGCAGATCAAGGGGGAACACCGGGGAGCTGTTTTTT	CASRSRGNTGELFF
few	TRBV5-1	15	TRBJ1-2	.	TGCGCCAGCAGCTTGGTTTCAGGGGATAACTATGGCTACACCTTC	CASSLVSGDNYGYTF
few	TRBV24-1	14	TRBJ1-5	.	TGTGCCACCAGCCCGGGGGGTAGCAATCAGCCCCAGCATTTT	CATSPGGSNQPQHF
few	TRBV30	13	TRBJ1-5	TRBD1	TGTGCCTGGAGTGTACAGGGGATCAGCCCCCAGCATTTT	CAWSVQGISPQHF
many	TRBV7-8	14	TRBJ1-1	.	TGTGCCAGCAGCTTTAATAATTTGAACACTGAAGCTTTCTTT	CASSFNNLNTEAFF
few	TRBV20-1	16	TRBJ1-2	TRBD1	TGCAGTGCTCCTCCGGGACAGGAGCCGGGGCACTATGGCTACACCTTC	CSAPPGQEPGHYGYTF
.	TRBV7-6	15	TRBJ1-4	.	TGTGCCAGCAGTCCAGGGTGGCAGGAGAGGGAAAAACTGTTTTTT	CASSPGWQEREKLFF
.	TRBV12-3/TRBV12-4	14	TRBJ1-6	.	TGTGCCAGCAGCCCCAGGGGTGGGAATTCACCCCTCCACTTT	CASSPRGGNSPLHF